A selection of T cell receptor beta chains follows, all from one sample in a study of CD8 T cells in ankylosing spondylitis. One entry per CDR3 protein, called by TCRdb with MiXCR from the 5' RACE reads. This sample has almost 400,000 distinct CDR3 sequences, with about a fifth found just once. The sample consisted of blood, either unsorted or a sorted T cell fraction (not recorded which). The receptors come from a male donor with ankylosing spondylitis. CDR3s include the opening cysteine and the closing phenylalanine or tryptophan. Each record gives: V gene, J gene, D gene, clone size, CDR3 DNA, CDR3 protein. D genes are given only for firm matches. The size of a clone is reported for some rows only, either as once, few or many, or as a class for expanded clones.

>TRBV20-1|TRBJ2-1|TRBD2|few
TGCAGTGCTGAGGGGCTAGCGGGAGGCTATGAGCAGTTCTTC
CSAEGLAGGYEQFF
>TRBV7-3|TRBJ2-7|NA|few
TGTGCCAGCAGCTTAAGGGGGGGCTCCTCCTACGAGCAGTACTTC
CASSLRGGSSYEQYF
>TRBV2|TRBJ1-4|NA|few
TGTGCCAGCAGTGAACGAAGGGGGGGAGAAAAACTGTTTTTT
CASSERRGGEKLFF
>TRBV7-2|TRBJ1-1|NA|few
TGTGCCAGCAGCTTACAGGGAGGGATGGGGAACACTGAAGCTTTCTTT
CASSLQGGMGNTEAFF
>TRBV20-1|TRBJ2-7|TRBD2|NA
TGCAGTGCTAGAGCGGGAGGGGAGAGATACGAGCAGTACTTC
CSARAGGERYEQYF
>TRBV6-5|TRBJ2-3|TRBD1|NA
TGTGCCAGCAGTTACTCGAATCGGGACAGGGTAGCAGATACGCAGTATTTT
CASSYSNRDRVADTQYF
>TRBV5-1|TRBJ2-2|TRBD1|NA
TGCGCCAGCAGCCCTACGGGACAGGGTGCCGGGGAGCTGTTTTTT
CASSPTGQGAGELFF
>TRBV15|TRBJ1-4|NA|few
TGTGCCACCAGCTGGGATCTGACTGGGGAAAAACTGTTTTTT
CATSWDLTGEKLFF
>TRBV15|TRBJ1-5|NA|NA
TGTGCCACCAGCAGAGATCTGGGGGAAAGTCAGCCCCAGCATTTT
CATSRDLGESQPQHF
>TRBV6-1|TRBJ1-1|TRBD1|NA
TGTGCCAGCAGTAAAGGGGACAGGAGGAACACTGAAGCTTTCTTT
CASSKGDRRNTEAFF
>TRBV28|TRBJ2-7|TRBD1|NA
TGTGCCAGCACCCCGGGACAGTCCTACGAGCAGTACTTC
CASTPGQSYEQYF
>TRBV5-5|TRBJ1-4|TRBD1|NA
TGTGCCAGCAGCAGAAACAGGGGGGTCGAAGAAAAACTGTTTTTT
CASSRNRGVEEKLFF
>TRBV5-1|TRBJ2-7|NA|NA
TGCGCCAGCAGTCTAGGAAGCCCCTCTTACGAGCAGTACTTC
CASSLGSPSYEQYF
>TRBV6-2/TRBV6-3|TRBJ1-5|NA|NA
TGTGCCAGCAGCCCGCTCAGGAGGGGCAATCAGCCCCAGCATTTT
CASSPLRRGNQPQHF
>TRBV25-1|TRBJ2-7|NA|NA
TGTGCCAGCAGTGCTTCAATGGTAGGGGGCTCCTACGAGCAGTACTTC
CASSASMVGGSYEQYF
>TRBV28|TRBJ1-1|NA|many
TGTGCCAGCAGTCCCAACCTACGTCACACTGAAGCTTTCTTT
CASSPNLRHTEAFF
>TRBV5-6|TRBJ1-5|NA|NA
TGTGCCAGCAGCTTAGGATCGGGAACACAGCCCCAGCATTTT
CASSLGSGTQPQHF
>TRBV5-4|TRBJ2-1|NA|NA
TGTGCCAGCAGCTTGGCCGGCGGAAGGGGCGGCAATGAGCAGTTCTTC
CASSLAGGRGGNEQFF
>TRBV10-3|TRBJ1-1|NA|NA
TGTGCCATCAGAGCGACAGGCATGAACACTGAAGCTTTCTTT
CAIRATGMNTEAFF
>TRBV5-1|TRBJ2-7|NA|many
TGCGCCAGCAGCTTGGATGCCGGAAAGTTCTACGAGCAGTACTTC
CASSLDAGKFYEQYF
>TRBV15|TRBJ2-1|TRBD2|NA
TGTGCCACCAGTCTAGCGGCAGGAGCCTACAATGAGCAGTTCTTC
CATSLAAGAYNEQFF
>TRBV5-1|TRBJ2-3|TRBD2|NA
TGCGCCAGCAGCCCCGGACTAGCGGGATGGGATACGCAGTATTTT
CASSPGLAGWDTQYF
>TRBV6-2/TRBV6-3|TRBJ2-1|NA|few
TGTGCCACCGCGGACGTCGTCGGCGACTCCTACAATGAGCAGTTCTTC
CATADVVGDSYNEQFF
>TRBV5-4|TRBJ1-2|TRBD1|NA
TGTGCCAGCAGCTCGACACAGGGGGCGTCTTATGGCTACACCTTC
CASSSTQGASYGYTF
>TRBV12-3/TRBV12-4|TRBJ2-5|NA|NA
TGTGCCAGCAGTTTTAGTGATGGAGAGACCCAGTACTTC
CASSFSDGETQYF
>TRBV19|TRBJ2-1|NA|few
TGTGCCAGTAAAGAGAGAGGGAACAATGAGCAGTTCTTC
CASKERGNNEQFF
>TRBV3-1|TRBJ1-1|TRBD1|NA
TGTGCCAGCAGCCATGGACAGGGGTTGGCTTTCTTT
CASSHGQGLAFF
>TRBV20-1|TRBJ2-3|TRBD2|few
TGCAGTGCTAGAGACGCGGGAGTTACAGATACGCAGTATTTT
CSARDAGVTDTQYF
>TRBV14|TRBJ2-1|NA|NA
TGTGCCAGCAGCAGAGTTAGATTCCAGAATGAGCAGTTCTTC
CASSRVRFQNEQFF
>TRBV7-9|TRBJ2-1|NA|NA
TGTGCCAGCAGCTTGGCTTATAGCAGCTCCTACAATGAGCAGTTCTTC
CASSLAYSSSYNEQFF
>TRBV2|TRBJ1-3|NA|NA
TGTGCCAGCAGTGTACGACAGGTGGGAAACACCATATATTTT
CASSVRQVGNTIYF
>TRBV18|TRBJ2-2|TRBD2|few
TGTGCCAGCTCACCATGGACTAGCGGGAGTTACGCCGGGGAGCTGTTTTTT
CASSPWTSGSYAGELFF
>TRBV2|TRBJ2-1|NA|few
TGTGCCAGCAGTAGAGAGACAGGATCTGAGCAGTTCTTC
CASSRETGSEQFF
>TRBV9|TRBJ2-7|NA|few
TGTGCCAGCAGCGTAGCCCCTTACGGGGAGCAGTACTTC
CASSVAPYGEQYF
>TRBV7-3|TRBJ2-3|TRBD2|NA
TGTGCCAGCAGCTCCTATACTAGCGGCACAGATACGCAGTATTTT
CASSSYTSGTDTQYF
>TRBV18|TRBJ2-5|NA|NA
TGTGCCAGCTCATTTCGGGGAGAGACCCAGTACTTC
CASSFRGETQYF
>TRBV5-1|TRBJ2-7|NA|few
TGCGCCAGCGGCTGGACCCGTACGTCCTACGAGCAGTACTTC
CASGWTRTSYEQYF
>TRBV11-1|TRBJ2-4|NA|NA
TGTGCCAGCAGCTCCGCCCCGCTCGGGCGGGGACTAGCCAAAAACATTCAGTACTTC
CASSSAPLGRGLAKNIQYF
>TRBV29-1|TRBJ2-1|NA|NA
TGCAGGATAAGTCAGGGGATCTACAATGAGCAGTTCTTC
CRISQGIYNEQFF
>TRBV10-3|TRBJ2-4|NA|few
TGTGCCCCCCGGAACAGTACGTACTTC
CAPRNSTYF
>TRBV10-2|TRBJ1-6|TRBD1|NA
TGCGCCAGCAGTGAGTCGTGGACAGGGGTTTCACCCCTCCACTTT
CASSESWTGVSPLHF
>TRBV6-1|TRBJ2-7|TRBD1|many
TGTGCCAGCGCCCGGACAGGGCACTCCTACGAGCAGTACTTC
CASARTGHSYEQYF
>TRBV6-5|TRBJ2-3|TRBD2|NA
TGTGCCAGCAGTTACTCGTCAGCGGGAGGCACAGATACGCAGTATTTT
CASSYSSAGGTDTQYF
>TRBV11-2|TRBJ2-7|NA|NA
TGTGCCAGCAGCCCCGTAGGGGGGTGGAACGAGCAGTACTTC
CASSPVGGWNEQYF
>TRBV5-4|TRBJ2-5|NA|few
TGTGCCAGCAGCTCGAAGGGCGAGCTAGAAGAGACCCAGTACTTC
CASSSKGELEETQYF
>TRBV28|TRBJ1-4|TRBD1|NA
TGTGCCAGCACGACAGGGACTAATGAAAAACTGTTTTTT
CASTTGTNEKLFF
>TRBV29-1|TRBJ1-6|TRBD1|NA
TGCAGCGTTCGGGGGACAGTTAATTCACCCCTCCACTTT
CSVRGTVNSPLHF
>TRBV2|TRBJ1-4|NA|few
TGTGCCAGCAGTGACACCCGTGGAATTGAAAAACTGTTTTTT
CASSDTRGIEKLFF
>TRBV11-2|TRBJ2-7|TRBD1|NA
TGTGCCAGCAGCAGCGCCGGGACAGGGGGTTACGAGCAGTACTTC
CASSSAGTGGYEQYF
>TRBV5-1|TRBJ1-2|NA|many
TGCGCCAGCAGCTTGGGACAAGATAACTATGGCTACACCTTC
CASSLGQDNYGYTF
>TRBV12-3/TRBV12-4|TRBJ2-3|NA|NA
TGTGCCACCTCGAAGGGGGTCACAGATACGCAGTATTTT
CATSKGVTDTQYF
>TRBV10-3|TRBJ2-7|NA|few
TGTGCCATCAGCGGAACCAGCTCCTACGAGCAGTACTTC
CAISGTSSYEQYF